Listed below are T cell receptor beta chains from one sample, sequenced in a study of T cell changes during pregnancy in multiple sclerosis. The assay was immunoSEQ multiplex PCR, and TCRdb's table has in-frame clones only and misses some. The table includes roughly 53,000 clones, 90% detected once. This specimen consisted of CD8+ T cells from peripheral blood mononuclear cells, obtained before pregnancy. Receptors were obtained from a female donor with multiple sclerosis, enrolled in a pregnancy study. The CDR3 runs from the conserved cysteine through the conserved F or W. The order of the fields is CDR3 protein, V gene, D gene. D genes are given only for firm matches.

CDR3 protein: CASSLWGDHEQFF
V gene: TRBV27
D gene: NA

CDR3 protein: CASSSGQSRGSPLHF
V gene: TRBV27
D gene: NA

CDR3 protein: CASSLAHRSHVEETQYF
V gene: TRBV7-9
D gene: NA

CDR3 protein: CASTTSPTDTQYF
V gene: TRBV27
D gene: NA

CDR3 protein: CASSLGPGVGTEAFF
V gene: TRBV7-8
D gene: NA

CDR3 protein: CASSSDGGYTQYF
V gene: TRBV7-2
D gene: TRBD2

CDR3 protein: CASSLSQNTGELFF
V gene: TRBV5-1
D gene: NA

CDR3 protein: CASSPLGTGVPEAFF
V gene: TRBV4-1
D gene: TRBD1

CDR3 protein: CASSPTGANSPLHF
V gene: TRBV5-4
D gene: TRBD1

CDR3 protein: CSVPFAGFKDGYTF
V gene: TRBV29-1
D gene: NA

CDR3 protein: CASSEAEGHLF
V gene: TRBV25-1
D gene: NA

CDR3 protein: CASSQGEAGSYNEQFF
V gene: TRBV4-2
D gene: NA

CDR3 protein: CASSTRTSGVYNEQFF
V gene: TRBV13
D gene: TRBD2

CDR3 protein: CSVEQNGYTF
V gene: TRBV29-1
D gene: NA

CDR3 protein: CASSLWGQSYGYTF
V gene: TRBV28
D gene: TRBD1

CDR3 protein: CASNLFRDSGYEQYF
V gene: TRBV7-2
D gene: TRBD1

CDR3 protein: CASSQEWQGSYEQYF
V gene: TRBV4-3
D gene: NA

CDR3 protein: CAGHRDRGNTEAFF
V gene: TRBV6-5
D gene: TRBD1

CDR3 protein: CASSFVQMNTGELFF
V gene: TRBV5-5
D gene: NA

CDR3 protein: CASSSTGQTEQYF
V gene: TRBV7-3
D gene: NA

CDR3 protein: CASYDRGHDYGYTF
V gene: TRBV2
D gene: TRBD1

CDR3 protein: CASSAGDSFSPLHF
V gene: TRBV9
D gene: TRBD1

CDR3 protein: CASSLGQGEPPYNEQFF
V gene: TRBV7-3
D gene: TRBD1

CDR3 protein: CASSRTSKETQYF
V gene: TRBV19
D gene: TRBD2

CDR3 protein: CASSEVGGTGGETQYF
V gene: TRBV6-1
D gene: TRBD1

CDR3 protein: CASSQELAGAPELFF
V gene: TRBV4-2
D gene: NA

CDR3 protein: CASSLGPSQPQHF
V gene: TRBV5-4
D gene: NA

CDR3 protein: CATSRDLGTSTDTQYF
V gene: TRBV15
D gene: NA

CDR3 protein: CASTAATYNEQFF
V gene: TRBV6-6
D gene: NA

CDR3 protein: CASSPGRGSEQYF
V gene: TRBV7-6
D gene: NA

CDR3 protein: CASAGTGGYEQYF
V gene: TRBV7-9
D gene: TRBD1

CDR3 protein: CASSDEGGNQPQHF
V gene: TRBV6-1
D gene: NA

CDR3 protein: CASSPKTSNYGYTF
V gene: TRBV4-3
D gene: NA

CDR3 protein: CASSWQGSNYGYTF
V gene: TRBV13
D gene: NA

CDR3 protein: CAIKTGAARAEAFF
V gene: TRBV10-3
D gene: TRBD1

CDR3 protein: CASSQWGGLADTQYF
V gene: TRBV4-1
D gene: NA

CDR3 protein: CASSLSQYNSPLHF
V gene: TRBV5-4
D gene: NA

CDR3 protein: CASSPGGPFSPLHF
V gene: TRBV27
D gene: NA

CDR3 protein: CAAGETQYF
V gene: TRBV6-6
D gene: NA

CDR3 protein: CASSIDLARGANTDTQYF
V gene: TRBV19
D gene: TRBD2

CDR3 protein: CASSNDSGPQHF
V gene: TRBV6-4
D gene: NA

CDR3 protein: CASSVDSSTNEKLFF
V gene: TRBV9
D gene: NA

CDR3 protein: CASSFGQGGADTQYF
V gene: TRBV5-1
D gene: NA

CDR3 protein: CASKDRSGNTIYF
V gene: TRBV4-2
D gene: NA